This TCR beta chain was sequenced for a study of identical twins (dated by TCRdb to the mid-2010s). Some background on the complete study: TCR alpha and beta repertoires from monozygotic twins, unrelated adults of various ages and cord blood were deep-sequenced to test whether fetal clonotypes persist. To rule out contamination, replicate twin experiments were performed at different times with different library preparation protocols. Overall study outcomes, separate from this receptor: Out-of-frame TCR alpha sharing in monozygotic twins was systematically underestimated by recombination models, whereas sharing between unrelated individuals was in agreement with the recombination models. Compared with coincidental sharing between unrelated individuals, out-of-frame TCR alpha sequences shared between twins showed an excess of sequences with low generation probability. The excess sharing between twins in beta out-of-frame sequences was weaker because fewer shared sequences reduced the signal-to-noise ratio. Zero-insertion analyses could be partly confounded by invariant T cells such as MAIT and iNKT, although diverse VJ usage argued against such confounding for most clonotypes. Because the same donors could not be followed over many years, the conclusions depended on cross-sectional statistical analysis. Fewer insertions were carried by abundant cord blood beta clonotypes, a similar but weaker trend appeared in young adult naive repertoires, and no such trend appeared in memory repertoires.

There are a few counts of this clonotype. Its antigen is not yet known. No quality values exist for individual bases; no much larger clone is one base distant. The library was produced with 5' RACE. The sample was run on an Illumina HiSeq 2000. A universal primer binding site was introduced by template switching, and a unique molecular identifier was present in the final cDNA, enabling accurate counting of TCR cDNA molecules. Specific primers in the conserved constant-segment region were used to synthesize first-strand cDNA for the TCR alpha and beta chains. Each cDNA library was double barcoded, with a SMART-Mk sample barcode plus Illumina barcodes, to control for contamination. Two successive PCR steps introduced TruSeq adapter sequences along with Illumina sample barcodes. Sequencing of the TCR alpha and beta cDNA libraries was done on the Illumina HiSeq platform using custom primers. Per the original workflow: Raw reads were processed with MiGEC to extract unique molecular identifiers, and MiXCR was used to determine CDR3 positions. Recombination models were inferred per individual with the repgenHMM and IGoR tools using an EM algorithm. The analysis of shared clonotypes was done with the tcR package in R, with sharing normalized by the product of cloneset sizes. To study raw recombination free of thymic and clonal selection effects, out-of-frame nonproductive sequences were analyzed. TCRdb reprocessed the public reads (quality trimming at Q25 with fastp, clone calling with MiXCR) and kept in-frame beta chains. Rows with a matching CDR3 protein are joined into one entry that keeps the most common DNA and genes. The authors' filters were not applied to this entry. The sample table holds about 570,000 distinct CDR3 sequences, of which 9.6% were seen once. In total, the top ten clones hold under 3.5% of the sample.

Every donor in the study was a healthy Caucasian. Three pairs of female monozygotic twins, all aged roughly 18 to 29 years, made up the twin cohort. Peripheral blood mononuclear cells were the source from which RNA for the TCR libraries was isolated. CDR1 and CDR2 are drawn from the germline V gene: MDHEN, SYDVKM. Trimming leaves V shorter by 5 bases and J shorter by 9 bases, with the junction holding 17 bases beyond the gene matches. The CDR3 contains 16 residues, cysteine and phenylalanine counted. Only the CDR3 DNA is retained, 48 bases long and in frame from the first base. The sample was also reused in another study, on yellow fever vaccine responses in identical twins. As noted in the second study: According to the authors, in identical twins the way T cells responded to vaccination appeared partly convergent and partly personalized. Focusing on identical twins, the study followed the T cell clones that responded to the vaccine, and did so with precision.

The sequence was obtained from a woman aged 18-35 years in good health. The receptor chain draws on TRBV28 and TRBJ2-7, with 9 central nucleotides matching TRBD2. The material sequenced was PBMCs. The DNA sequence is as follows: TGTGCCAGCAGTACCCCCGGTAGCGGGAGTAGTAGCGGGCAGTACTTC. It translates to CASSTPGSGSSSGQYF.